Listed below are T cell receptor beta chains from one sample, sequenced in a study of T cells in tuberculosis. Clones were sequenced by immunoSEQ multiplex PCR, and TCRdb holds only the in-frame ones, with some missing. The repertoire has around 35,000 clones, 93% of them found once; the top ten carry roughly 6.4%. The source material was PBMCs. All receptors derive from a donor between 10 and 29 years old with latent tuberculosis or without tuberculosis infection. Each CDR3 is given with its conserved first and last residue. Fields, in order: J gene, D gene, V gene, clone size, CDR3 protein, CDR3 DNA. A D gene is named only where the DNA matches it firmly. Only some rows state a clone size, as once, few, many or a class for expanded clones.

TRBJ1-1,-,TRBV9,-,CASSVGARGMKEAFF,TGTGCCAGCAGCGTAGGGGCCAGGGGTATGAAGGAAGCTTTCTTT
TRBJ1-6,-,TRBV4-1,-,CASSQVLDRGSSYNSPLHF,TGCGCCAGCAGCCAAGTACTAGACCGGGGAAGCTCCTATAATTCACCCCTCCACTTT
TRBJ2-3,TRBD2,TRBV7-8,-,CASSFSGGGGSTDTQYF,TGTGCCAGCAGCTTTAGCGGGGGCGGGGGGAGCACAGATACGCAGTATTTT
TRBJ2-6,-,TRBV5-4,once,CASSGPPFLSSSGANVLTF,TGTGCCAGCAGCGGTCCCCCGTTTTTGTCTAGCTCTGGGGCCAACGTCCTGACTTTC
TRBJ1-4,TRBD1,TRBV2,-,CARGQGLSTNEKLFF,TGTGCCAGAGGACAGGGTCTATCAACTAATGAAAAACTGTTTTTT
TRBJ2-7,TRBD1,TRBV5-3,-,CARSTDRGDSYEQYF,TGTGCCAGAAGCACAGACAGGGGGGATTCCTACGAGCAGTACTTC
TRBJ2-7,-,TRBV27,-,CASSRGGVLGSYEQYF,TGTGCCAGCAGTCGAGGGGGGGTTTTGGGCTCCTACGAGCAGTACTTC
TRBJ1-6,TRBD1,TRBV30,-,CAWRTGVISSPLHF,TGTGCCTGGAGGACAGGGGTTATTAGTTCACCCCTCCACTTT
TRBJ2-2,TRBD2,TRBV5-1,-,CASSSLAGANTGELFF,TGCGCCAGCAGCTCTCTAGCGGGGGCGAACACCGGGGAGCTGTTTTTT
TRBJ1-2,-,TRBV6-1,-,CASSETVNYGYTF,TGTGCCAGCAGCGAAACAGTCAACTATGGCTACACCTTC
TRBJ1-1,-,TRBV11-1,-,CASSDAGGQGGTEAFF,TGTGCCAGCAGCGACGCTGGGGGGCAGGGAGGGACTGAAGCTTTCTTT
TRBJ2-7,TRBD1,TRBV6-5,-,CASTIRRGPYEQYF,TGTGCCAGCACCATACGCAGGGGGCCCTACGAGCAGTACTTC
TRBJ1-6,-,TRBV4-1,-,CASSQDRTGAQGSPLHF,TGCGCCAGCAGCCAAGATCGAACAGGAGCTCAGGGGTCACCCCTCCACTTT
TRBJ1-1,TRBD1,TRBV6-5,-,CASHLGQGPIEAFF,TGTGCCAGCCACCTGGGACAGGGACCCATTGAAGCTTTCTTT
TRBJ1-3,-,TRBV7-2,-,CASSLSGTTAGNTIYF,TGTGCCAGCAGCTTATCCGGGACAACGGCTGGAAACACCATATATTTT
TRBJ2-7,TRBD1,TRBV25-1,-,CASSGRQGFYEQYF,TGTGCCAGCAGTGGAAGACAGGGATTCTACGAGCAGTACTTC
TRBJ1-3,TRBD1,TRBV11-2,-,CASSSPETGRAGNTIYF,TGTGCCAGCAGCTCTCCGGAGACAGGGCGTGCTGGAAACACCATATATTTT
TRBJ1-2,TRBD1,TRBV29-1,-,CSVPDRGRFYGYTF,TGCAGCGTTCCGGACAGGGGGCGCTTCTATGGCTACACCTTC
TRBJ2-1,-,TRBV7-3,-,CASSFPVSGGNEQFF,TGTGCCAGCAGCTTCCCCGTCAGTGGAGGGAATGAGCAGTTCTTC
TRBJ2-7,-,TRBV30,-,CAWSVRGPTLTYEQYF,TGTGCCTGGAGTGTTCGGGGTCCCACTCTCACCTACGAGCAGTACTTC
TRBJ2-1,TRBD2,TRBV6-1,-,CASSPSGGNNEQFF,TGTGCCAGCAGTCCTAGCGGGGGGAACAATGAGCAGTTCTTC
TRBJ1-2,-,TRBV29-1,-,CSGTDNYNYGYTF,TGCAGCGGGACAGATAATTATAACTATGGCTACACCTTC
TRBJ2-3,TRBD1,TRBV25-1,-,CASSGGQGGTDTQYF,TGTGCCAGCAGTGGCGGACAGGGCGGGACAGATACGCAGTATTTT
TRBJ1-5,-,TRBV15,-,CATSRVSNQPQHF,TGTGCCACCAGCAGAGTGAGTAATCAGCCCCAGCATTTT
TRBJ2-1,-,TRBV7-6,-,CASSSGTYNEQFF,TGTGCCAGCAGTTCCGGGACCTACAATGAGCAGTTCTTC
TRBJ2-5,TRBD2,TRBV2,-,CASSEATSGSETQYF,TGTGCCAGCAGTGAAGCGACTAGCGGGAGCGAGACCCAGTACTTC
TRBJ1-3,-,TRBV7-2,-,CASSFLSSGNTIYF,TGTGCCAGCAGCTTCTTGAGCTCTGGAAACACCATATATTTT
TRBJ1-1,TRBD1,TRBV7-3,-,CASSLTGGDTEAFF,TGTGCCAGCAGCCTGACAGGGGGCGACACTGAAGCTTTCTTT
TRBJ2-3,TRBD2,TRBV6-5,once,CASSSPAGGDTDTQYF,TGTGCCAGCAGTTCGCCGGCGGGGGGGGACACAGATACGCAGTATTTT
TRBJ1-2,TRBD1,TRBV6-4,-,CASSDSLGGRGHGYTF,TGTGCCAGCAGTGACTCCTTAGGTGGCAGGGGGCATGGCTACACCTTC
TRBJ1-1,-,TRBV11-2,-,CASSVLLGTLEAFF,TGTGCCAGCAGCGTCCTCCTTGGGACACTCGAAGCTTTCTTT
TRBJ1-5,-,TRBV6-4,-,CASSPESNQPQHF,TGTGCCAGCAGTCCCGAGAGCAATCAGCCCCAGCATTTT
TRBJ2-1,-,TRBV13,once,CASSPGKTDVYNEQFF,TGTGCCAGCAGCCCAGGAAAGACGGATGTCTACAATGAGCAGTTCTTC
TRBJ1-2,TRBD1,TRBV2,-,CASIGDRGPGYTF,TGTGCCAGCATCGGGGACAGGGGGCCCGGCTACACCTTC
TRBJ1-4,-,TRBV28,-,CASSYGGSNEKLFF,TGTGCCAGCAGTTACGGGGGGTCTAATGAAAAACTGTTTTTT
TRBJ1-5,TRBD1,TRBV19,-,CASSDRDRGYSNQPQHF,TGTGCCAGTAGTGACCGGGACAGGGGCTATAGCAATCAGCCCCAGCATTTT
TRBJ2-7,TRBD1,TRBV6-5,-,CASSQGVDEQYF,TGTGCCAGCAGCCAGGGGGTGGACGAGCAGTACTTC
TRBJ2-1,TRBD2,TRBV30,-,CAWSVQVAGEQFF,TGTGCCTGGAGTGTACAGGTAGCGGGTGAGCAGTTCTTC
TRBJ2-6,TRBD1,TRBV6-1,-,CASSAAGGAGANVLTF,TGTGCCAGCAGTGCCGCAGGGGGCGCTGGGGCCAACGTCCTGACTTTC
TRBJ1-1,-,TRBV7-6,-,CASSLEGSGTEAFF,TGTGCCAGCAGCTTAGAGGGGTCTGGCACTGAAGCTTTCTTT
TRBJ1-2,-,TRBV19,-,CASSLISGDGYTF,TGTGCCAGTAGTCTGATCTCAGGGGATGGCTACACCTTC
TRBJ2-2,-,TRBV5-1,-,CASSLVQESGELFF,TGCGCCAGCAGCTTGGTACAGGAATCCGGGGAGCTGTTTTTT
TRBJ2-5,-,TRBV10-3,once,CAISLAGGLGEETQYF,TGTGCCATCAGTCTTGCTGGGGGACTGGGAGAAGAGACCCAGTACTTC
TRBJ1-6,-,TRBV2,-,CASSEALVRINSPLHF,TGTGCCAGCAGTGAAGCGCTTGTCAGGATAAATTCACCCCTCCACTTT
TRBJ2-3,-,TRBV11-2,-,CASSLYEGGTDTQYF,TGTGCCAGCAGCTTGTATGAGGGAGGCACAGATACGCAGTATTTT
TRBJ1-5,TRBD1,TRBV10-3,-,CAISGTGSNQPQHF,TGTGCCATCAGTGGGACAGGTAGCAATCAGCCCCAGCATTTT
TRBJ2-2,TRBD1,TRBV18,-,CASSPVQGADTGELFF,TGTGCCAGCTCACCGGTGCAGGGGGCGGACACCGGGGAGCTGTTTTTT
TRBJ2-1,-,TRBV21-1,-,CASKELQEDLDEQFF,TGTGCCAGCAAGGAGCTCCAAGAGGATCTGGATGAGCAGTTCTTC
TRBJ1-2,-,TRBV5-5,-,CASSLGSTVVTF,TGTGCCAGCAGCTTGGGGTCGACAGTGGTCACCTTC
TRBJ1-5,-,TRBV7-8,-,CASSPTFDQPQHF,TGTGCCAGCAGCCCAACATTTGATCAGCCCCAGCATTTT
TRBJ1-1,TRBD1,TRBV9,-,CASSVPHQGGTEAFF,TGTGCCAGCAGCGTGCCACATCAGGGGGGAACTGAAGCTTTCTTT
TRBJ2-2,TRBD1,TRBV6-6,-,CASSSGTGTRTGELFF,TGTGCCAGCAGTTCCGGGACAGGGACGAGGACCGGGGAGCTGTTTTTT
TRBJ1-4,TRBD1,TRBV4-3,-,CASSQRGTGDEKLFF,TGCGCCAGCAGCCAGAGGGGGACAGGGGATGAAAAACTGTTTTTT
TRBJ1-4,-,TRBV7-8,-,CAIVKEEKLFF,TGTGCCATCGTGAAAGAGGAAAAACTGTTTTTT
TRBJ2-5,TRBD1,TRBV29-1,-,CSADRGETQYF,TGCAGCGCCGACAGGGGTGAGACCCAGTACTTC
TRBJ1-2,-,TRBV14,-,CASSQDNNYGYTF,TGTGCCAGCAGCCAAGACAATAACTATGGCTACACCTTC
TRBJ2-2,TRBD2,TRBV11-3,-,CASSLELAGGRTGELFF,TGTGCCAGCAGCCTCGAACTAGCGGGGGGGCGGACCGGGGAGCTGTTTTTT
TRBJ2-2,TRBD1,TRBV4-2,-,CASSQDVGTANTGELFF,TGTGCCAGCAGCCAAGATGTTGGGACAGCTAACACCGGGGAGCTGTTTTTT
TRBJ2-7,TRBD1,TRBV30,once,CAWSGNRGSHPYEQYF,TGTGCCTGGAGTGGAAACAGGGGGAGCCACCCCTACGAGCAGTACTTC